The 17 T cell receptor beta chains in this list originate from one sample, sequenced in a study of siplizumab effects on memory and regulatory T cells. Using immunoSEQ multiplex PCR, the repertoire was profiled, and TCRdb retains in-frame clones only, with some absent. The sample has about 120,000 clones; around 94% are singletons. The sequencing input was non-Treg CD4+ T cells sorted from blood. Source of these receptors: a human donor in good health.

The rearrangement uses TRBV9 and TRBJ2-2, with D unclear. Deletions cut 0 bases from V and 2 bases from J, with 5 bases between. Germline lookup yields CDR1 SGDLS and CDR2 YYNGEE. CDR3 size: 14 residues. CDR3 coding DNA: TGTGCCAGCAGCGTAGCTGATAACACCGGGGAGCTGTTTTTT. Its protein is CASSVADNTGELFF. The variable domain in full, completed from reference TRBV9 and TRBJ2-2, reads DSGVTQTPKHLITATGQRVTLRCSPRSGDLSVYWYQQSLDQGLQFLIQYYNGEERAKGNILERFSAQQFPDLHSELNLSSLELGDSALYFCASSVADNTGELFFGEGSRLTVL.

The V gene is TRBV9, the J gene TRBJ2-2; D ambiguous. CDR1 and CDR2 (germline): SGDLS, YYNGEE. The ends were cut back, 4 bases at V and 7 bases at J, with 11 bases in the middle. The CDR3 contains 13 residues. The CDR3 DNA reads TGTGCCAGCAGCCCCCTTCCGGGCGGGGAGCTGTTTTTT. The encoded protein is CASSPLPGGELFF.

V and J are TRBV7-9 and TRBJ2-1, with TRBD2 matching over 8 bases. The germline gives CDR1 SEHNR, CDR2 FQNEAQ (reference sequence). Trimming took 5 bases from V and 3 from J; bases not matched to a gene: 6. The CDR3 runs to 15 residues. The CDR3 nucleotides are TGTGCCAGCAGCAGCAGGACTAGCAACTACAATGAGCAGTTCTTC. Residues: CASSSRTSNYNEQFF.

The chain recombines TRBV4-1 with TRBJ2-7, with unresolved D. V was cut by 1 base and J by 2 bases, with 9 bases left in between. Germline CDR1 MGHRA, CDR2 YSYEKL. This CDR3 is built from 14 residues. The CDR3 region has the DNA TGCGCCAGCAGCCAAGTGGGCAGGACCTACGAGCAGTACTTC. This translates into CASSQVGRTYEQYF.

The V and J genes are TRBV5-1 and TRBJ2-1; a weak D match, TRBD2 (5 bases). Germline V gene data show CDR1 as SGHRS and CDR2 as YFSETQ. This CDR3 is 15 amino acids long. V lost 1 base and J 0 bases, leaving 8 bases between the germline ends. Written as DNA, the CDR3 is TGCGCCAGCAGCTTGTCGGGGAGCTCCTACAATGAGCAGTTCTTC. Protein: CASSLSGSSYNEQFF.

This chain connects TRBV2 to TRBJ2-3; a possible D gene is TRBD1 (5 bases). Germline-derived CDR1 and CDR2 are SNHLY and FYNNEI. CDR3 length: 15 amino acids. Between the trimmed V and J ends, which lost 5 bases and 2 bases, there was a span of 14 bases. This CDR3 reads CASSPQGLYTDTQYF. The DNA for the CDR3 is TGTGCCAGCAGTCCCCAGGGCCTATACACAGATACGCAGTATTTT.

The genes are TRBV19 and TRBJ1-5, with TRBD1 as a possible D gene (6 bases). Trimming left V 4 bases short and J 6 bases short, with 13 bases between. The CDR3 runs to 14 residues. CDR1 and CDR2 (germline): LNHDA, SQIVND (reference sequence). The CDR3 sequence is CASSTPGDRQPQHF. CDR3 sequence (DNA): TGTGCCAGTAGTACCCCAGGGGATCGTCAGCCCCAGCATTTT.

The genes are TRBV29-1 and TRBJ2-1; D is possibly TRBD2 (6 bases). The CDR3 runs 18 residues. CDR1 SQVTM and CDR2 ANQGSEA come from the germline V gene. V was shortened by 7 bases and J by 3 bases, with 28 bases between the two germline ends. In DNA form, the CDR3 reads TGCAGCGGGACAAGACAGAGGACTACCAATGTCTTCTACAATGAGCAGTTCTTC. It translates to CSGTRQRTTNVFYNEQFF.

This clone was seen just once. The chain is built from TRBV9 and TRBJ2-7, with 8 bases fitting TRBD1. The V gene end was trimmed by 3 bases and the J gene end by 0 bases; junction bases not matched to a gene: 8. Germline CDR1 and CDR2: SGDLS and YYNGEE. The CDR3 runs to 16 residues. CDR3 sequence (DNA): TGTGCCAGCAGCGGACCCGGACAGGGCCCCTCCTACGAGCAGTACTTC. Translating gives CASSGPGQGPSYEQYF.

The chain links TRBV5-5 to TRBJ1-2; D might be TRBD1 (5 bases). CDR3 length: 12 amino acids. V lost 7 bases and J lost 8, with 15 bases in between. From germline, CDR1 is SGHKS and CDR2 YYEKEE (reference sequence). The CDR3 region has the DNA TGTGCCAGCGGTCAGGGTGTCCGGGGCTACACCTTC. It specifies CASGQGVRGYTF.

The V gene is TRBV7-9, the J gene TRBJ1-4, with D uncertain. Per germline, CDR1 SEHNR and CDR2 FQNEAQ (reference sequence). Trimming left V 5 bases short and J 6 bases short, with 16 bases between. The CDR3 runs to 15 residues. The CDR3 DNA reads TGTGCCAGCAGCCGAACCGGCGGTGAGCATGAAAAACTGTTTTTT. This codes for CASSRTGGEHEKLFF.

The chain recombines TRBV5-1 with TRBJ2-7; D possibly corresponds to TRBD2 (6 bases). Germline V lookup: CDR1 SGHRS, CDR2 YFSETQ. The CDR3 spans 17 residues. V dropped 0 bases and J dropped 3 bases, with 19 bases sitting between them. Here the CDR3 DNA reads TGCGCCAGCAGCTTGGAGGCACGATTAACCGGGGGCTACGAGCAGTACTTC. It encodes CASSLEARLTGGYEQYF.

This chain links TRBV19 with TRBJ2-3, with 7 bases fitting TRBD2. The trim removed 4 bases at V and 5 bases at J, leaving 9 bases unmatched. This CDR3 contains 15 residues. Germline V gives CDR1 LNHDA, CDR2 SQIVND (reference sequence). CDR3 protein: CASSTEREFGDTQYF. The CDR3 nucleotides are TGTGCCAGTAGTACCGAGCGGGAATTCGGAGATACGCAGTATTTT. The variable domain in full, with the rest retrieved from reference TRBV19 and TRBJ2-3, is DGGITQSPKYLFRKEGQNVTLSCEQNLNHDAMYWYRQDPGQGLRLIYYSQIVNDFQKGDIAEGYSVSREKKESFPLTVTSAQKNPTAFYLCASSTEREFGDTQYFGPGTRLTVL.

The chain employs TRBV7-9 and TRBJ2-7; 11 bases are a match to TRBD2. Germline-derived CDR1 and CDR2 are SEHNR and FQNEAQ (reference sequence). J lost 1 base, V lost 1 base, and 6 bases had no gene match. The CDR3 contains 17 residues. The CDR3 DNA follows: TGTGCCAGCAGCTTAGTAGCGGGAGGGCCCCAGTCCTACGAGCAGTACTTC. This encodes CASSLVAGGPQSYEQYF. Full variable domain (rest looked up from reference TRBV7-9 and TRBJ2-7): DTGVSQNPRHKITKRGQNVTFRCDPISEHNRLYWYRQTLGQGPEFLTYFQNEAQLEKSRLLSDRFSAERPKGSFSTLEIQRTEQGDSAMYLCASSLVAGGPQSYEQYFGPGTRLTVT.

V is TRBV7-9 and J is TRBJ1-2; 7 bases are a match to TRBD1. The V segment lost 6 bases and the J segment 5 bases; nucleotides outside the gene matches: 6. From germline, CDR1 is SEHNR and CDR2 FQNEAQ (reference sequence). The CDR3 totals 13 residues. In DNA, the CDR3 is TGTGCCAGCAGTACGGACAGGTTGTATGGCTACACCTTC. Protein: CASSTDRLYGYTF.

The chain uses TRBV11-2 and TRBJ2-3, with no clear D. V was trimmed by 4 bases and J by 0 bases, leaving 11 bases between them. CDR3 size: 15 residues. Per the germline V gene, CDR1 is SGHAT and CDR2 is FQNNGV. The CDR3 bases are TGTGCCAGCAGCTACCTACTACACAGCACAGATACGCAGTATTTT. Amino acids: CASSYLLHSTDTQYF.

J is TRBJ1-5 and V is TRBV30; TRBD1 matches 9 bases. CDR3 size: 12 residues. Germline values: CDR1 GTSNPN, CDR2 SVGIG (reference sequence). Unmatched junction bases numbered 4, after V lost 7 bases and J lost 6 bases. The CDR3 region is CASRQGGQPQHF. The CDR3 DNA reads TGTGCCTCTAGACAGGGGGGTCAGCCCCAGCATTTT.